Following are 3 T cell receptor beta chains from one sample sequenced in a study of blood T cell repertoires in COVID-19. Generated by immunoSEQ multiplex PCR, the TCRdb table keeps only in-frame clones and is missing some. The repertoire holds under 85,000 clones, 85% seen once, with under 3% in the top ten. Sequencing was performed on peripheral blood. Source of these receptors: an elderly man with acute or convalescent COVID-19.

CDR3 residues: CASSVDPPRGYEQYF. In DNA form, the CDR3 reads TGTGCCAGCAGCGTAGACCCCCCCAGGGGTTACGAGCAGTACTTC. The chain couples TRBV9 to TRBJ2-7; perhaps TRBD1 as D (6 bases). CDR1 and CDR2 from the germline V gene are SGDLS and YYNGEE. Trimming cost V 0 bases and J 4 bases, with 14 bases left between them. This CDR3 has 15 residues.

The V and J genes are TRBV7-2 and TRBJ1-1; no firm D call. The V and J ends lost 1 base and 1 base respectively, with 4 bases between them. The germline gives CDR1 SGHTA, CDR2 FQGNSA. The CDR3 has 13 residues. DNA for the CDR3: TGTGCCAGCAGCTTAGAAGCGAACACTGAAGCTTTCTTT. It codes for CASSLEANTEAFF. The variable domain in full, with the rest retrieved from reference TRBV7-2 and TRBJ1-1, is GAGVSQSPSNKVTEKGKDVELRCDPISGHTALYWYRQSLGQGLEFLIYFQGNSAPDKSGLPSDRFSAERTGGSVSTLTIQRTQQEDSAVYLCASSLEANTEAFFGQGTRLTVV.

The V gene is TRBV6-6, the J gene TRBJ2-5, with D tentatively TRBD1 (6 bases). V was shortened by 7 bases and J by 8 bases, with 26 bases between the two germline ends. CDR1 and CDR2 from the germline V gene are MNHNY and SVGAGI (reference sequence). The CDR3 runs 16 residues. DNA for the CDR3: TGTGCCAGCACCCCAAGTTATTCAGGGGACGAGGTAACCCAGTACTTC. Amino acids: CASTPSYSGDEVTQYF.